This passage covers 17 T cell receptor beta chains from one sample sequenced in a study of blood T cells in healthy people across ages. A second PCR, run for about 6 to 11 cycles, used a sample-barcoded 5' primer plus a J-beta primer mix. TCRdb recomputed calls from the 5' RACE reads with MiXCR, one row per CDR3 protein. Here the sample spans fewer than 700,000 distinct CDR3 sequences, more than 45% being singletons. Sequencing used blood. Receptor source: a man aged 80 or over in good health.

This clonotype was recorded once. The germline gene is not matched at one end of the junction; a read error may be the cause. V is TRBV4-2 and J is TRBJ2-1, with D unclear. This CDR3 contains 16 residues. The germline CDR1 and CDR2 sequences are LGHNA and YNFKEQ. The CDR3 nucleotides read TGTGCCAGCAGCCAAGGGGTAGGAAGGACCTACAATGGGCAGTTCTTC. As protein: CASSQGVGRTYNGQFF.

This clonotype was picked up many times. The genes are TRBV4-3 and TRBJ2-3; D is perhaps TRBD2 (6 bases). Germline V gives CDR1 LGHNA, CDR2 YSLEER. The V end was cut by 6 bases, the J end by 5 bases, with 24 bases between. The CDR3 has 17 residues. In DNA, the CDR3 is TGCGCCAGCAGTCCGGGAAGGGGACTTGACAGCCTAGATACGCAGTATTTT. Its protein is CASSPGRGLDSLDTQYF.

The chain has TRBV10-3 and TRBJ2-6, with D perhaps given as TRBD1 or TRBD2 (5 bases each). Per the germline V gene, CDR1 is ENHRY and CDR2 is SYGVKD. V dropped 0 bases and J dropped 0 bases, with 9 bases sitting between them. This CDR3 spans 17 amino acids. The CDR3 bases are TGTGCCATCAGTGAGTCGGGACGGGGCTCTGGGGCCAACGTCCTGACTTTC. Amino acid sequence: CAISESGRGSGANVLTF.

The V gene is TRBV7-9, the J gene TRBJ2-1; 9 bases agree with TRBD1. Germline V CDR1 and CDR2: SEHNR, FQNEAQ (reference sequence). This CDR3 contains 15 residues. Losses at the gene ends were 1 base for V and 8 bases for J; bases not matched to a gene: 6. The CDR3 bases are TGTGCCAGCAGCTTAGGCGGGACAGGGTTTGATGAGCAGTTCTTC. This sequence encodes CASSLGGTGFDEQFF.

About this clonotype: The junction departs from the called germline gene at one end, perhaps through a read error. The V call is TRBV5-1, the J call TRBJ2-3; TRBD2 matches 11 bases. The germline V gene has CDR1 SGHRS and CDR2 YFSETQ. This CDR3 region has 14 residues. CDR3 loop: CATSQGLAADTQYF. CDR3 bases: TGCGCCACCAGCCAGGGACTAGCGGCAGATACGCAGTATTTT.

J is TRBJ2-7 and V is TRBV6-6; TRBD1 aligns across 11 bases. Per germline, CDR1 MNHNY and CDR2 SVGAGI (reference sequence). V dropped 5 bases and J dropped 7; count of bases not matched to a gene: 7. This CDR3 contains 14 residues. The CDR3: CASSNGDRGVEQYF. The CDR3 nucleotides are TGTGCCAGCAGTAATGGGGACAGGGGGGTTGAGCAGTACTTC.

V usage is TRBV6-6 and J usage is TRBJ2-6; D is perhaps TRBD1 (6 bases). The germline CDR1 and CDR2 sequences are MNHNY and SVGAGI (reference sequence). The CDR3 runs 15 residues. CDR3 nucleotides: TGTGTCAGTAGCTCCAGGGGAATTGGGGCCAACGTCCTGACTTTC. This sequence encodes CVSSSRGIGANVLTF.

This rearrangement joins TRBV20-1 to TRBJ2-5; perhaps TRBD1 as D (6 bases). The germline CDR1 and CDR2 sequences are DFQATT and SNEGSKA (reference sequence). Trimming pared 6 bases from V and 2 bases from J, leaving 13 bases between. CDR3 length: 13 residues. The CDR3 region has the DNA TGCAGTGCCCATAGGACAGCACAAGAGACCCAGTACTTC. This codes for CSAHRTAQETQYF.

This chain connects TRBV20-1 to TRBJ2-2, with 8 bases matching TRBD1. The CDR3 loop spans 14 amino acids. The V gene's germline CDR1 is DFQATT and CDR2 SNEGSKA (reference sequence). Unmatched junction bases numbered 7, after V lost 5 bases and J lost 5 bases. CDR3 in amino acids: CSAPDRGLTGELFF. In DNA form, the CDR3 reads TGCAGTGCTCCCGACAGGGGTTTGACCGGGGAGCTGTTTTTT.

The table lists this clonotype with a few counts. This chain uses TRBV20-1 with TRBJ2-1; D unclear. Deletions cut 3 bases from V and 4 bases from J, with 4 bases between. The CDR3 length is 11 residues. Germline V gene data show CDR1 as DFQATT and CDR2 as SNEGSKA (reference sequence). CDR3 protein: CSASDYNEQFF. As DNA, the CDR3 is TGCAGTGCTAGCGATTACAATGAGCAGTTCTTC.

This clonotype was seen only a few times. This rearrangement joins TRBV7-9 to TRBJ1-4, with D unclear. This CDR3 comprises 16 residues. V shed 3 bases and J shed 1 base, with 12 bases lying between them. CDR1 and CDR2 (germline): SEHNR, FQNEAQ (reference sequence). The CDR3 nucleotides are TGTGCCAGCAGCTTTTTGTTTGAGGTAACTAATGAAAAACTGTTTTTT. This translates into CASSFLFEVTNEKLFF.

The chain uses TRBV10-3 and TRBJ2-7; D is possibly TRBD2 (6 bases). This CDR3 region has 15 residues. V lost 10 bases, J lost 1 base, and 20 bases lay in between. Germline CDR1 ENHRY, CDR2 SYGVKD. Written as DNA, the CDR3 is TGTGCCACCGGCGGGGCAGCAGGACCTTCCTACGAGCAGTACTTC. Protein: CATGGAAGPSYEQYF.

This clonotype appeared a few times. The V and J genes are TRBV10-3 and TRBJ2-2; the D gene is possibly TRBD1 (6 bases). From germline, CDR1 is ENHRY and CDR2 SYGVKD. This CDR3 has 16 residues. With 0 bases removed from V and 0 bases from J, the gap between germline ends came to 8 bases. CDR3 sequence reads: CAISESQGSNTGELFF. The CDR3 region has the DNA TGTGCCATCAGTGAGTCACAGGGTTCGAACACCGGGGAGCTGTTTTTT.

The chain is built from TRBV11-2 and TRBJ2-7, with a weak D call TRBD2 (6 bases). Germline V gives CDR1 SGHAT, CDR2 FQNNGV. V shed 3 bases and J shed 6 bases, with 12 bases lying between them. The CDR3 has 13 amino acids. The CDR3 protein is CASSFPGLPEQYF. CDR3 in DNA: TGTGCCAGCAGCTTTCCGGGACTCCCCGAGCAGTACTTC.

The CDR3 sequence is CSVKRVVSYNEQFF. CDR3 coding DNA: TGCAGCGTCAAACGGGTAGTTTCCTACAATGAGCAGTTCTTC. The gene calls are TRBV29-1 and TRBJ2-1; the D is unclear. Germline V lookup: CDR1 SQVTM, CDR2 ANQGSEA. The CDR3 spans 14 residues. Trimming pared 6 bases from V and 1 base from J, leaving 13 bases between.

V is TRBV7-2 and J is TRBJ1-5; 8 bases are shared with TRBD1. This CDR3 is built from 15 residues. Germline V gene sequence: CDR1 SGHTA, CDR2 FQGNSA. V shed 2 bases and J 2 bases; nucleotides not matched to a gene: 2. CDR3 bases: TGTGCCAGCAGCTTACAGACAGGGGGCAATCAGCCCCAGCATTTT. This codes for CASSLQTGGNQPQHF. Together with reference TRBV7-2 and TRBJ1-5, the CDR3 gives the full variable domain: GAGVSQSPSNKVTEKGKDVELRCDPISGHTALYWYRQSLGQGLEFLIYFQGNSAPDKSGLPSDRFSAERTGGSVSTLTIQRTQQEDSAVYLCASSLQTGGNQPQHFGDGTRLSIL.

There are a few counts of this clonotype. The chain couples TRBV15 to TRBJ1-5; D is ambiguous. Germline V gene data show CDR1 as LNHNV and CDR2 as YYDKDF (reference sequence). The CDR3 spans 15 residues. V dropped 0 bases and J dropped 4 bases, with 10 bases sitting between them. The CDR3 nucleotides are TGTGCCACCAGCAGAGATAGTTCCCCAAATCAGCCCCAGCATTTT. Translation gives CATSRDSSPNQPQHF.